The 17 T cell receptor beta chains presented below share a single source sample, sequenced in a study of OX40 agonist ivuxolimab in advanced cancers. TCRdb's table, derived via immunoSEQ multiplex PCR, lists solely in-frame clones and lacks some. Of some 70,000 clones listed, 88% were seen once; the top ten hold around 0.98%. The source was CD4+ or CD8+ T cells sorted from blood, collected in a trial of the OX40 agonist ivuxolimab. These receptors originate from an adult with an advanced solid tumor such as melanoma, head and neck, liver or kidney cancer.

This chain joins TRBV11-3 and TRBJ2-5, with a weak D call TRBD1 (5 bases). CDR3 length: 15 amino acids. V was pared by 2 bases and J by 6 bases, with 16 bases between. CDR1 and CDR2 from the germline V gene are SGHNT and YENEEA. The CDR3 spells CASSLRPKGPQTQYF. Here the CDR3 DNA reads TGTGCCAGCAGCTTACGCCCGAAGGGGCCGCAGACCCAGTACTTC.

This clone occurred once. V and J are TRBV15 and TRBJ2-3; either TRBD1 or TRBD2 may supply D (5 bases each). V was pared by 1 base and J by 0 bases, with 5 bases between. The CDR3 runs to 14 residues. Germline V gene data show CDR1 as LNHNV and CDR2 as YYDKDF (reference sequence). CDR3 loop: CATSRGDSTDTQYF. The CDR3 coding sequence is TGTGCCACCAGCAGAGGGGACAGCACAGATACGCAGTATTTT.

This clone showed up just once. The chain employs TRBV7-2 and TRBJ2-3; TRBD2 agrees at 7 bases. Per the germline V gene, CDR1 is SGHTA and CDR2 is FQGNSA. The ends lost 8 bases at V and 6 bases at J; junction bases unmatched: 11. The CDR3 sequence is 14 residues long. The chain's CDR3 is CASRPGAGRDTQYF. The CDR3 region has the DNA TGTGCCAGCCGGCCGGGTGCCGGGAGGGATACGCAGTATTTT.

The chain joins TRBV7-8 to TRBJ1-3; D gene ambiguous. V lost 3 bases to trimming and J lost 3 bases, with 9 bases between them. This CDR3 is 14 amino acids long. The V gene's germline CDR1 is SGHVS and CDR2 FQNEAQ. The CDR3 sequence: CASSFLARGNTIYF. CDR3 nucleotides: TGTGCCAGCAGCTTCTTGGCTCGTGGAAACACCATATATTTT.

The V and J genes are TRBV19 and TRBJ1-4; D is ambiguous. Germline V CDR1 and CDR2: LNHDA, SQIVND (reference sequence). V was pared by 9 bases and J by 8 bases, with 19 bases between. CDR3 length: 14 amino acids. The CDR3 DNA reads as TGTGCCAGCGACCATGGGAGGGTAGGAGAAAAACTGTTTTTT. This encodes CASDHGRVGEKLFF.

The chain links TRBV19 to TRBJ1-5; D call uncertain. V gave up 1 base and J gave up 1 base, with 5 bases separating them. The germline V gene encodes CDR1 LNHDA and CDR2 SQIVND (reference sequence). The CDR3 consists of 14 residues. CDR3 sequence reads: CASSIVNSNQPQHF. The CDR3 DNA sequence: TGTGCCAGTAGTATAGTTAACAGCAATCAGCCCCAGCATTTT.

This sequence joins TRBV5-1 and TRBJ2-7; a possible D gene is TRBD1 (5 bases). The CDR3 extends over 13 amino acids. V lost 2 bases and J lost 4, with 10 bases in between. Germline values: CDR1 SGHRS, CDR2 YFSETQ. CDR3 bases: TGCGCCAGCAGCTTTGGGGCAGAATACGAGCAGTACTTC. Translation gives CASSFGAEYEQYF. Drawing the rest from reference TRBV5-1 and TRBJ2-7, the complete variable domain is KAGVTQTPRYLIKTRGQQVTLSCSPISGHRSVSWYQQTPGQGLQFLFEYFSETQRNKGNFPGRFSGRQFSNSRSEMNVSTLELGDSALYLCASSFGAEYEQYFGPGTRLTVT.

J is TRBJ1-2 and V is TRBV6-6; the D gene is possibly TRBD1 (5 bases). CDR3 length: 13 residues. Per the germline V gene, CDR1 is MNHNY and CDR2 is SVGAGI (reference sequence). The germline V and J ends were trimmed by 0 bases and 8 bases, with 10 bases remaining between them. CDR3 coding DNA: TGTGCCAGCAGTTACTCACCAGGGCAAGGCTACACCTTC. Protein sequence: CASSYSPGQGYTF.

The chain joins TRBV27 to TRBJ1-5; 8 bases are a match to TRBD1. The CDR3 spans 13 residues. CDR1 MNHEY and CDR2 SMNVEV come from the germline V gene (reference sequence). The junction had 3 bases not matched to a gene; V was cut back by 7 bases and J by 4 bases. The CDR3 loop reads CASTGDRNQPQHF. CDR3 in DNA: TGTGCCAGCACCGGGGACAGGAATCAGCCCCAGCATTTT.

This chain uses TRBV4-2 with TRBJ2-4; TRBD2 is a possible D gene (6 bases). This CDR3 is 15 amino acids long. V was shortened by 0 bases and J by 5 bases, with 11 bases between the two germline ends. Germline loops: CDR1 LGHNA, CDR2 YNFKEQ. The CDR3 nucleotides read TGTGCCAGCAGCCAAGACACGGGGGACCAAAACATTCAGTACTTC. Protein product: CASSQDTGDQNIQYF.

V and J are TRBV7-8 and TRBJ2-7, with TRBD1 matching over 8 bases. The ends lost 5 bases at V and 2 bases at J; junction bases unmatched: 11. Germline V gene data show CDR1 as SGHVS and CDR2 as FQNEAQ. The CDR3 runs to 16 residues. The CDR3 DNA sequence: TGTGCCAGCAGCCGCGGTGCGACAGGGGAGCCCTACGAGCAGTACTTC. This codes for CASSRGATGEPYEQYF. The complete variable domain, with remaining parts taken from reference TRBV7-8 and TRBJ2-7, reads GAGVSQSPRYKVAKRGQDVALRCDPISGHVSLFWYQQALGQGPEFLTYFQNEAQLDKSGLPSDRFFAERPEGSVSTLKIQRTQQEDSAVYLCASSRGATGEPYEQYFGPGTRLTVT.

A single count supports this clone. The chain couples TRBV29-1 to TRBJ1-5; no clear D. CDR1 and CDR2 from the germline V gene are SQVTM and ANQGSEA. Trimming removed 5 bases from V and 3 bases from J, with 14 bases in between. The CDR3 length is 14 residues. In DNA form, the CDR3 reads TGCAGCGTTAATGACGGTACCTCCAATCAGCCCCAGCATTTT. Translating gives CSVNDGTSNQPQHF.

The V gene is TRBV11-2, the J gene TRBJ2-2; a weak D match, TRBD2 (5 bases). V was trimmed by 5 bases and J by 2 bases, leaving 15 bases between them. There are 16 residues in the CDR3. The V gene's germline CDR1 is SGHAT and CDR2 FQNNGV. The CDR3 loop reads CASSPHSGTNTGELFF. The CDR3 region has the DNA TGTGCCAGCAGCCCCCACAGCGGAACTAACACCGGGGAGCTGTTTTTT.

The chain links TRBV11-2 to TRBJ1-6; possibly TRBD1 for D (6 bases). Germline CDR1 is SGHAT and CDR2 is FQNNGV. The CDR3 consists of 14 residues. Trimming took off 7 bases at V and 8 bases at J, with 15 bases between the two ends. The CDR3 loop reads CASNTNRDYSPLHF. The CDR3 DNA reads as TGTGCCAGCAACACGAACAGGGATTATTCACCCCTCCACTTT.

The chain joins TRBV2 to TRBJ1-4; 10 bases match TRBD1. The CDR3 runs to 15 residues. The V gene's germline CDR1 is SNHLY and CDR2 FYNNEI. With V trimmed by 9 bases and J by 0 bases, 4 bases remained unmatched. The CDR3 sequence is CARGTGAATNEKLFF. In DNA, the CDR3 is TGTGCCAGAGGGACAGGGGCAGCAACTAATGAAAAACTGTTTTTT.

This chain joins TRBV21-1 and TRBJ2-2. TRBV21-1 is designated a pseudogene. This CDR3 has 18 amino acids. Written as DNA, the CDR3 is TGTGCCAGCAGCAAGGTGGCAGCCTATACAAAGAACACCGGGGAGCTGTTTTTT. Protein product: CASSKVAAYTKNTGELFF.

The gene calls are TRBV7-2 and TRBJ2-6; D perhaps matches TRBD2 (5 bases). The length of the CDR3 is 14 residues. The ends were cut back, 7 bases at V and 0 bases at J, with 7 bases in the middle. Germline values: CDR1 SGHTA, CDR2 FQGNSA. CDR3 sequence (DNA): TGTGCCAGCACTGGGAGCTCTGGGGCCAACGTCCTGACTTTC. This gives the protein CASTGSSGANVLTF.